This T cell receptor beta chain was sequenced for a study of shared clonotypes between healthy human individuals. Notes on the study in general: The sharing of 4.5% to 5.5% of naive CD4 clonotypes was seen across a handful of donors.

CDR3 length equals 15 residues. Germline V gives CDR1 MNHEY, CDR2 SMNVEV (reference sequence). V gave up 3 bases and J gave up 0 bases, with 9 bases separating them. Sorted-subset replicate PCR reactions were performed with around 200 ng DNA, corresponding to some 32,000 T cell genomes. Clones were read by immunoSEQ multiplex PCR, and TCRdb kept only the in-frame ones, dropping some. The sample lists approximately 530,000 clones, roughly 95% occurring once. About this clone: Its antigen is not known.

This chain connects TRBV27 to TRBJ2-1, with D perhaps TRBD2 (5 bases). The source is a woman aged 30 to 39 in good health. Sequencing was done on a sample of naive CD4+ T cells sorted from blood. The subset was: CD45RA+ positively selected. The CDR3 reads CASSFTGSSYNEQFF. CDR3 nucleotide sequence: TGTGCCAGCAGTTTTACGGGGAGCTCCTACAATGAGCAGTTCTTC.